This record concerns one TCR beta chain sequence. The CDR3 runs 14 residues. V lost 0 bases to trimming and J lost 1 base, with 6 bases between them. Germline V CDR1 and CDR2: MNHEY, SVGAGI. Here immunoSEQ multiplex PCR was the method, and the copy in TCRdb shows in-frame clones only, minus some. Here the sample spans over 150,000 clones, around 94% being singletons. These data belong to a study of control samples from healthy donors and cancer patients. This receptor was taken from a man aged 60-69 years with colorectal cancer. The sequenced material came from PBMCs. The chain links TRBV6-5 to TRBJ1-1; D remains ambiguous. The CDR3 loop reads CASSYSLKNTEAFF. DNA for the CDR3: TGTGCCAGCAGTTACTCGCTAAAGAACACTGAAGCTTTCTTT.